One and the same sample provided the 17 T cell receptor beta chains below, sequenced in a study of T-cell reconstitution after alpha-beta-depleted transplantation in children. TCRbeta library construction was performed incorporating unique molecular identifiers. TCRdb recomputed calls from the PCR reads with MiXCR, one row per CDR3 protein. The table lists about 640,000 distinct CDR3 sequences, roughly 13% of them singletons. The source material was PBMCs, mostly from graft donor cells, sampled 360 days after TCRalphabeta/CD19-depleted stem cell transplant. Every receptor here comes from a male patient aged 5 to 17 who had a stem cell transplant for acute myeloid leukemia, so the T cells may come from the graft donor.

V usage is TRBV9 and J usage is TRBJ2-7, with 7 bases lining up with TRBD2. CDR1 and CDR2 (germline): SGDLS, YYNGEE. J gave up 4 bases and V 0 bases, and 10 bases lay outside the gene matches. The CDR3 sequence is 16 residues long. The CDR3 coding sequence is TGTGCCAGCAGCGTAGATTCGTCCCTAGCGGAATACGAGCAGTACTTC. Amino acid sequence: CASSVDSSLAEYEQYF.

Comment on this clonotype: A much larger clone is a single base away; this may be a read error. V is TRBV9 and J is TRBJ1-1; a weak D match, TRBD1 (5 bases). The CDR3 length is 15 residues. CDR1 and CDR2 from the germline V gene are SGDLS and YYNGEE. Written as DNA, the CDR3 is TGTGCCAGCAGCGCCCTGCCCGGGGGGAACACTGAACCTTTCTTT. It codes for CASSALPGGNTEPFF.

This clonotype was counted at least ten times. CDR3 DNA sequence: TGTGCCAGCAGCTTTGAGGACGGGACTAGCAATGAGCAGTTCTTC. It is translated as CASSFEDGTSNEQFF. The rearrangement joins TRBV5-4 to TRBJ2-1, with 8 bases lining up with TRBD2. The CDR3 is 15 residues long. Germline V gives CDR1 SGHNT, CDR2 YYREEE (reference sequence). V was pared by 2 bases and J by 6 bases, with 7 bases of the junction left unmatched.

The gene calls are TRBV12-3 or TRBV12-4 and TRBJ1-1; 11 bases line up with TRBD1. The CDR3 contains 14 residues. Trimming took 6 bases from V and 6 from J; bases not matched to a gene: 6. The CDR3 protein is CASSRTGGDAEAFF. The CDR3 nucleotides are TGTGCCAGCAGCCGGACAGGGGGCGACGCTGAAGCTTTCTTT.

This clonotype was observed at least ten times. This chain uses TRBV5-6 with TRBJ2-1; the D call may be TRBD1 or TRBD2 (5 bases each). Trimming took off 0 bases at V and 6 bases at J, with 13 bases between the two ends. Per the germline V gene, CDR1 is SGHDT and CDR2 is YYEEEE. CDR3 size: 15 residues. CDR3 nucleotides: TGTGCCAGCAGCTTGGCCCGGGACCGCCCCAATGAGCAGTTCTTC. Translated: CASSLARDRPNEQFF.

This clonotype was seen repeatedly, ten times or more. This chain uses TRBV12-3 or TRBV12-4 with TRBJ2-1, with 12 bases identical to TRBD2. Trimming cost V 5 bases and J 2 bases; bases outside gene matches: 4. This CDR3 comprises 16 residues. The chain's CDR3 is CASSPGLAGPYNEQFF. Here the CDR3 DNA reads TGTGCCAGCAGTCCCGGACTAGCGGGACCCTACAATGAGCAGTTCTTC.

J is TRBJ2-7 and V is TRBV5-6, with TRBD2 identical over 8 bases. Per germline, CDR1 SGHDT and CDR2 YYEEEE. The CDR3 spans 13 residues. V was pared by 6 bases and J by 3 bases, with 5 bases of the junction left unmatched. DNA for the CDR3: TGTGCCAGCACCCGGGAGGGCCGCTACGAGCAGTACTTC. Protein sequence: CASTREGRYEQYF.

The sample holds many counts of this clonotype. The V call is TRBV2, the J call TRBJ2-2; 7 bases align to TRBD1. CDR3 size: 14 residues. V shed 2 bases, J shed 7 bases, and the junction held 4 bases outside the gene matches. CDR1 and CDR2 from the germline V gene are SNHLY and FYNNEI. DNA for the CDR3: TGTGCCAGCAGTGAAACAGGGGTGGGCGGGGAGCTGTTTTTT. Residues: CASSETGVGGELFF.

This clonotype occurred many times. This chain connects TRBV29-1 to TRBJ2-6; D tentatively fits TRBD1 or TRBD2 (5 bases each). V lost 6 bases, J lost 4 bases, and 16 bases lay in between. The CDR3 contains 15 residues. Per the germline V gene, CDR1 is SQVTM and CDR2 is ANQGSEA. The CDR3 region has the DNA TGCAGCGTAGAGGGGCCTTCCTCCGGGGCCAACGTCCTGACTTTC. The encoded protein is CSVEGPSSGANVLTF.

This clonotype was detected many times. This chain uses TRBV4-3 with TRBJ2-7; perhaps TRBD2 as D (6 bases). CDR1 and CDR2 (germline): LGHNA, YSLEER. The CDR3 covers 14 residues. Deletions cut 1 base from V and 3 bases from J, with 10 bases between. This CDR3 reads CASSQVAGNYEQYF. The CDR3 DNA sequence: TGCGCCAGCAGCCAAGTTGCGGGAAACTACGAGCAGTACTTC.

This clonotype was seen many times. The chain carries TRBV12-3 or TRBV12-4 and TRBJ2-7; 11 bases are shared with TRBD2. J was trimmed by 5 bases and V by 1 base; bases with no gene match: 7. The CDR3 sequence is 16 residues long. CDR3 nucleotide sequence: TGTGCCAGCAGTTTAGGTAGCGGGAGGGCCGAGGACGAGCAGTACTTC. Encoded protein: CASSLGSGRAEDEQYF.

This clonotype was seen repeatedly, ten times or more. Sequence at one end of the junction differs from germline and may be a read error. The V call is TRBV5-1, the J call TRBJ2-5, with a weak D call TRBD2 (7 bases). The CDR3 spans 14 residues. Germline V gene data show CDR1 as SGHRS and CDR2 as YFSETQ. The DNA for the CDR3 is TGTGCCAGCAGCTTAGGGGGGGTAGGGGAGACCCAGTACTTC. Its protein product is CASSLGGVGETQYF.

This clonotype has at least ten counts. V usage is TRBV4-3 and J usage is TRBJ2-1; 13 bases agree with TRBD2. The CDR3 consists of 19 residues. Germline CDR1 and CDR2: LGHNA and YSLEER. V was clipped by 0 bases and J by 8 bases; unmatched bases: 13. CDR3 region: CASSQDRLTGLAGFYEQFF. The CDR3, as DNA: TGCGCCAGCAGCCAAGATCGATTAACGGGACTAGCGGGATTCTATGAGCAGTTCTTC.

This clonotype was seen a few times. The chain is built from TRBV28 and TRBJ2-7; the match to TRBD1 covers 9 bases. Germline V gives CDR1 MDHEN, CDR2 SYDVKM. The CDR3 loop spans 17 amino acids. J was trimmed by 0 bases and V by 3 bases; bases with no gene match: 9. This CDR3 reads CASSFRNDRGISYEQYF. The DNA of the CDR3 is TGTGCCAGCAGTTTCCGAAACGACAGGGGGATCTCCTACGAGCAGTACTTC.

Note on this clonotype: Given the absence of the conserved phenylalanine or tryptophan at the CDR3 end, a read error is likely. The chain links TRBV6-2 or TRBV6-3 to TRBJ1-5; no firm D call. The CDR3 runs 14 residues. Germline V gene data show CDR1 as MNHEY and CDR2 as SVGEGT. Trimming removed 2 bases from V and 1 base from J, with 6 bases in between. The CDR3 bases are TGTGCCAGCAGTTACGTGGGCAGCAATCAGCCCCAGCATTGT. Protein sequence: CASSYVGSNQPQHC.

The table lists this clonotype with a few counts. The chain links TRBV20-1 to TRBJ2-1; D is possibly TRBD2 (5 bases). From germline, CDR1 is DFQATT and CDR2 SNEGSKA (reference sequence). Trimming took off 0 bases at V and 4 bases at J, with 10 bases between the two ends. CDR3 length: 14 residues. The DNA of the CDR3 is TGCAGTGCTAGAGATCATGGGGAGTACAATGAGCAGTTCTTC. It translates to CSARDHGEYNEQFF.

Only a few counts were recorded for this clonotype. The chain couples TRBV27 to TRBJ2-7; perhaps TRBD2 as D (6 bases). The V end lost 7 bases, the J end lost 2 bases, and 15 bases lay between the germline ends. CDR1 is MNHEY and CDR2 is SMNVEV in the germline V gene (reference sequence). The CDR3 runs 14 residues. CDR3 residues: CASTYGAGPYEQYF. The CDR3 DNA follows: TGTGCCAGCACCTATGGCGCGGGGCCCTACGAGCAGTACTTC.